This passage covers 21 T cell receptor beta chains from one sample sequenced in a study of blood T cell repertoires in COVID-19. Data came from immunoSEQ multiplex PCR; TCRdb stores just in-frame clones and leaves some out. Of 200,000 to 250,000 clones in the sample, 75% to 85% were seen once. The sequencing sample was made of peripheral blood. Source of these receptors: an elderly woman with COVID-19, enrolled during active disease.

V usage is TRBV29-1 and J usage is TRBJ2-3; D possibly corresponds to TRBD2 (6 bases). The V end was cut by 0 bases, the J end by 6 bases, with 7 bases between. The CDR3 is 12 residues long. Per germline, CDR1 SQVTM and CDR2 ANQGSEA. CDR3 residues: CSVEDGGDTQYF. The DNA of the CDR3 is TGCAGCGTTGAAGATGGGGGGGATACGCAGTATTTT.

The chain employs TRBV9 and TRBJ1-1, with D perhaps matching TRBD1 (6 bases). Looked up from germline, CDR1 is SGDLS and CDR2 is YYNGEE. The CDR3 length is 14 residues. The ends were cut back, 3 bases at V and 3 bases at J, with 12 bases in the middle. The CDR3 DNA reads TGTGCCAGCAGCGCTCGAGGGGGGGACACTGAAGCTTTCTTT. Translating gives CASSARGGDTEAFF. The whole variable domain, remainder taken from reference TRBV9 and TRBJ1-1, is DSGVTQTPKHLITATGQRVTLRCSPRSGDLSVYWYQQSLDQGLQFLIQYYNGEERAKGNILERFSAQQFPDLHSELNLSSLELGDSALYFCASSARGGDTEAFFGQGTRLTVV.

This rearrangement joins TRBV5-1 to TRBJ1-1, with TRBD1 matching over 8 bases. CDR1 is SGHRS, CDR2 YFSETQ, per germline. The V and J ends lost 3 bases and 8 bases, in that order; junction bases with no gene match: 6. CDR3 length: 13 amino acids. The CDR3 DNA reads as TGCGCCAGCAGCTCTATTGGACAGGGAGAAGCTTTCTTT. The encoded protein is CASSSIGQGEAFF. Complete variable domain (other parts from reference TRBV5-1 and TRBJ1-1): KAGVTQTPRYLIKTRGQQVTLSCSPISGHRSVSWYQQTPGQGLQFLFEYFSETQRNKGNFPGRFSGRQFSNSRSEMNVSTLELGDSALYLCASSSIGQGEAFFGQGTRLTVV.

This sequence joins TRBV9 and TRBJ1-2, with D possibly matching TRBD1 (6 bases). CDR3 length equals 15 residues. V lost 4 bases and J lost 8, with 21 bases in between. Germline V gene data show CDR1 as SGDLS and CDR2 as YYNGEE. CDR3 sequence: CASSPSSGTSHGYTF. The CDR3 region has the DNA TGTGCCAGCAGCCCCTCCAGCGGGACATCTCACGGCTACACCTTC.

The chain is built from TRBV7-9 and TRBJ2-1; perhaps TRBD1 as D (6 bases). Germline loops: CDR1 SEHNR, CDR2 FQNEAQ (reference sequence). V shed 5 bases and J shed 13 bases, with 12 bases lying between them. The CDR3 consists of 11 residues. CDR3 sequence: CASSLGAYQFF. The CDR3 DNA reads as TGTGCCAGCAGCCTGGGGGCTTACCAGTTCTTC.

This rearrangement joins TRBV15 to TRBJ1-1; D gene uncertain. The germline V gene has CDR1 LNHNV and CDR2 YYDKDF (reference sequence). Trimming removed 4 bases from V and 10 bases from J, with 22 bases in between. The CDR3 totals 15 residues. The CDR3 nucleotides are TGTGCCACCAGCACTGATCCACCCCCTGAAACTATAGCTTTCTTT. Its protein product is CATSTDPPPETIAFF.

A few counts support this clone. The chain links TRBV4-1 to TRBJ1-6, with 7 bases that match TRBD1. The CDR3 is made up of 17 amino acids. The germline gives CDR1 MGHRA, CDR2 YSYEKL. V shed 2 bases and J 7 bases; nucleotides not matched to a gene: 11. CDR3 region: CASSQWPPQGVNSPLHF. The CDR3 DNA follows: TGCGCCAGCAGCCAATGGCCACCGCAGGGGGTCAATTCACCCCTCCACTTT.

V usage is TRBV12-3 or TRBV12-4 and J usage is TRBJ1-5; D unresolved. The CDR3 contains 12 residues. Trimming took 6 bases from V and 8 from J, leaving 11 bases between them. The CDR3 DNA is TGTGCCAGCAGCCCCCTCGAGAAGCCCCAGCATTTT. Translating it yields CASSPLEKPQHF.

The chain links TRBV9 to TRBJ1-4, with a weak D call TRBD1 (5 bases). CDR3 length: 15 amino acids. Trimming pared 5 bases from V and 0 bases from J, leaving 11 bases between. The germline V gene has CDR1 SGDLS and CDR2 YYNGEE. DNA for the CDR3: TGTGCCAGCAGTCGATCAGGGCCAACTAATGAAAAACTGTTTTTT. Its translation is CASSRSGPTNEKLFF.

The table lists this clone with a count of one. The rearrangement joins TRBV6-1 to TRBJ2-2; D possibly corresponds to TRBD1 (5 bases). V dropped 6 bases and J dropped 0 bases, with 11 bases sitting between them. CDR3 length: 15 residues. Germline V lookup: CDR1 MNHNS, CDR2 SASEGT. Written as DNA, the CDR3 is TGTGCCAGCAGATACGACAGCGCGAACACCGGGGAGCTGTTTTTT. This codes for CASRYDSANTGELFF.

This chain links TRBV5-1 with TRBJ1-1; D remains ambiguous. With 4 bases removed from V and 1 base from J, the gap between germline ends came to 11 bases. CDR1 and CDR2 from the germline V gene are SGHRS and YFSETQ. There are 14 residues in the CDR3. CDR3 sequence (DNA): TGCGCCAGCAGCCCCCCCCGACAGAACACTGAAGCTTTCTTT. This encodes CASSPPRQNTEAFF.

V usage is TRBV5-1 and J usage is TRBJ1-6; D may be TRBD1 (5 bases). The CDR3 spans 14 residues. CDR1 and CDR2 (germline): SGHRS, YFSETQ. V was clipped by 4 bases and J by 11 bases, with 16 bases between them. The CDR3 DNA follows: TGCGCCAGCAGCAGGAACGGGGGTCGGGCACCCCTCCACTTT. It codes for CASSRNGGRAPLHF.

This clone was seen a few times. The chain couples TRBV28 to TRBJ1-2, with D unresolved. Germline V gene sequence: CDR1 MDHEN, CDR2 SYDVKM. Trimming took 6 bases from V and 8 from J, leaving 19 bases between them. This CDR3 region has 14 residues. CDR3 coding DNA: TGTGCCAGCAGCCGACCCGGGGAGAGTGAGGGCTACACCTTC. It codes for CASSRPGESEGYTF.

This clone has just a few counts. The chain couples TRBV3-1 (or the pseudogene TRBV3-2) to TRBJ2-5; 8 nucleotides match TRBD1. This CDR3 region has 14 residues. The germline V gene has CDR1 LGHDT and CDR2 YNNKEL (reference sequence). The V and J ends lost 2 bases and 4 bases, in that order; junction bases with no gene match: 3. The CDR3 bases are TGTGCCAGCAGCCAACCCAGGGGGCGAGAGACCCAGTACTTC. This translates into CASSQPRGRETQYF.

The chain carries TRBV6-2 or TRBV6-3 and TRBJ1-5, with D maybe TRBD1 (5 bases). Germline V lookup: CDR1 MNHEY, CDR2 SVGEGT. Trimming cost V 3 bases and J 1 base, with 13 bases left between them. The length of the CDR3 is 16 residues. The CDR3: CASSYIQELSNQPQHF. The CDR3 DNA reads TGTGCCAGCAGTTATATACAGGAGTTAAGCAATCAGCCCCAGCATTTT.

The genes are TRBV19 and TRBJ2-4, with 7 bases that match TRBD2. From germline, CDR1 is LNHDA and CDR2 SQIVND (reference sequence). Germline trimming cut 4 bases from V and 6 bases from J; bases unmatched to any gene: 12. This CDR3 comprises 16 residues. The CDR3 DNA reads as TGTGCCAGTAGTAACATCGCCGGGAGGATCGGAAACATTCAGTACTTC. Translation gives CASSNIAGRIGNIQYF.

In this sample, this clone turned up a few times. The chain employs TRBV18 and TRBJ2-1; the match to TRBD2 covers 9 bases. CDR1 KGHSH and CDR2 LQKENI come from the germline V gene. This CDR3 is built from 18 residues. V was clipped by 0 bases and J by 4 bases; unmatched bases: 10. The CDR3 here is CASSPPGLSSGIYNEQFF. CDR3 nucleotide sequence: TGTGCCAGCTCACCACCAGGGTTATCTAGCGGGATTTACAATGAGCAGTTCTTC.

This clone was counted between two and nine times. The chain has TRBV2 and TRBJ2-7, with 10 bases identical to TRBD2. CDR1 and CDR2 from the germline V gene are SNHLY and FYNNEI. Germline trimming cut 4 bases from V and 2 bases from J; bases unmatched to any gene: 5. CDR3 length equals 15 residues. CDR3 nucleotide sequence: TGTGCCAGCAGTGGCCAGCGGGAGGGACCCTACGAGCAGTACTTC. As protein: CASSGQREGPYEQYF. Using reference TRBV2 and TRBJ2-7 for the parts outside the CDR3, the full variable domain is EPEVTQTPSHQVTQMGQEVILRCVPISNHLYFYWYRQILGQKVEFLVSFYNNEISEKSEIFDDQFSVERPDGSNFTLKIRSTKLEDSAMYFCASSGQREGPYEQYFGPGTRLTVT.

This chain joins TRBV6-1 and TRBJ1-2; no reliable D call. With 3 bases removed from V and 9 bases from J, the gap between germline ends came to 5 bases. The CDR3 length is 10 residues. Germline loops: CDR1 MNHNS, CDR2 SASEGT. The CDR3 bases are TGTGCCAGCAGTGAGGGCAGCTACACCTTC. It yields the protein CASSEGSYTF.

This clone was counted between two and nine times. This chain connects TRBV4-2 to TRBJ1-2, with D perhaps TRBD1 (5 bases). Germline V lookup: CDR1 LGHNA, CDR2 YNFKEQ. Trimming stripped 4 bases from V and 4 bases from J, with 19 bases between. CDR3 length: 16 residues. The CDR3 coding sequence is TGTGCCAGCAGCCGCTCCGGGGCCCAGGGACTCTATGGCTACACCTTC. This translates into CASSRSGAQGLYGYTF.

The rearrangement links TRBV2 to TRBJ1-5, with D maybe TRBD1 (6 bases). V was shortened by 6 bases and J by 4 bases, with 16 bases between the two germline ends. The CDR3 covers 15 residues. The germline V gene encodes CDR1 SNHLY and CDR2 FYNNEI. The CDR3 reads CASRGQTGANQPQHF. DNA for the CDR3: TGTGCCAGCAGAGGACAGACCGGGGCGAATCAGCCCCAGCATTTT.